This record covers a single TCR beta chain. Its antigen is not identified. V was clipped by 6 bases and J by 1 base, with 14 bases between them. Per germline, CDR1 SNHLY and CDR2 FYNNEI. This CDR3 spans 15 amino acids. These data come from a study of cytomegalovirus exposure and HLA in healthy donors. Notes on the study in general: Accurate predictions that matched the HLA-A and HLA-B alleles of most subjects were reportedly made from TCR beta sequences. The study listed under 200 cytomegalovirus-associated TCR beta chains. In the analysis, some V segments, TRBV6-2 and TRBV6-3 included, were excluded as indistinguishable. According to reports, the classifier identified cytomegalovirus status with high specificity and sensitivity.

In the PCR, 60 Vbeta and 13 Jbeta primers were used. The table came from immunoSEQ multiplex PCR; TCRdb's copy has only in-frame clones and leaves some out. Of around 130,000 clones listed, roughly 80% were seen once; the top ten hold 2% to 2.5%. This clonotype was sampled from a man aged 25-45 years in good health and CMV-seronegative. The chain links TRBV2 to TRBJ2-3; weak D call: TRBD1 (7 bases). Sequenced sample: PBMCs. The CDR3 nucleotides read TGTGCCAGCAGCTACAGGGGAGGAGGCACAGATACGCAGTATTTT. Its protein is CASSYRGGGTDTQYF.